These T cell receptor beta chains were read from a single sample in a study of breast tumors, draining lymph nodes, adjacent tissues. A single record per CDR3 protein comes from TCRdb applying MiXCR to the multiplex PCR reads. The table records 150,000 to 200,000 distinct CDR3 sequences, about 34% of them present only once. The sequencing input was axillary lymph node tissue. The receptors shown here come from a female donor with breast cancer. Some clones in this sample may be carry-over from other donors' samples. Both conserved end residues are trimmed from each CDR3.

v_gene,CDR3aa
TRBV27,ASSFGQKYEQY
TRBV7-8,ASSFYICSATGTSSGYT
TRBV6-5,ASSPGLAGGLRTDTQY
TRBV3-2,ASSQESSSAGGAPYQETQY
TRBV18,ASSPDQGKTYEQY
TRBV6-5,ASSYGGGTQY
TRBV27,ASSSASGRAGEQF
TRBV7-9,ASSSTGAPSKDTQY
TRBV9,ASSVYKTFTDGYT
TRBV6-5,ASSPSALRQGEPTPSTDTQY
TRBV20-1,SASARGIPPH
TRBV6-1,ASSAVQGAWGNQPQH
TRBV5-1,ASSQHNPGHLF
TRBV18,ASSLVVVERGTDTQY
TRBV28,ASSPGLAGLVSYEQY
TRBV20-1,GANTGTGGRSPLR
TRBV19,ATSGTGSSYEQY
TRBV24-1,ATRGTWIRLEQY
TRBV24-1,ATSDTGYSYNEQF
TRBV6-4,ASSPDSSNEQF
TRBV6-5,ASSYSLTGNSPLH
TRBV19,ASSITLIGTQY
TRBV7-9,ASSLAAGGLGDEQY
TRBV25-1,ASSELTGRNSGANVLT
TRBV6-1,ASSDGLEGF
TRBV2,ASTNGHLQETQH
TRBV5-8,ASSLGYTGELF
TRBV6-5,ASSYSTRDHEQY
TRBV10-1,ASSGTRAGNEKLF
TRBV2,ASRETVELEEDYGYT
TRBV20-1,SMRTSGVMDTQY
TRBV11-2,ASSPRDRTNSPLH
TRBV4-1,ASSQEGGTNLNYGYT
TRBV11-2,ASSLEQGIAEAF
TRBV7-8,ASSYRDRLNTEAF
TRBV7-9,ASSSTGTVSPYEQY
TRBV19,ASSIDPRGALWPQH